This T cell receptor (beta chain) came from a study of blood T cell repertoires in COVID-19. At the level of the study: Donors in the United States, Italy and Spain gave samples during acute or convalescent COVID-19.

Trimming took off 0 bases at V and 4 bases at J, with 15 bases between the two ends. Germline V CDR1 and CDR2: MGHRA, YSYEKL. The CDR3 length is 16 residues. Clones were sequenced by immunoSEQ multiplex PCR, and TCRdb holds only the in-frame ones, with some missing. The table shows more than 80,000 clones, with 65% to 90% occurring only once. This clonotype originated in a man of 80 years or more with acute or convalescent COVID-19. Sequenced input: peripheral blood. This chain connects TRBV4-1 to TRBJ1-1; tentative D call: TRBD1 (5 bases). CDR3: CASSQEYIVGGTEAFF. In nucleotides, the CDR3 is TGCGCCAGCAGCCAAGAGTACATTGTCGGGGGCACTGAAGCTTTCTTT.